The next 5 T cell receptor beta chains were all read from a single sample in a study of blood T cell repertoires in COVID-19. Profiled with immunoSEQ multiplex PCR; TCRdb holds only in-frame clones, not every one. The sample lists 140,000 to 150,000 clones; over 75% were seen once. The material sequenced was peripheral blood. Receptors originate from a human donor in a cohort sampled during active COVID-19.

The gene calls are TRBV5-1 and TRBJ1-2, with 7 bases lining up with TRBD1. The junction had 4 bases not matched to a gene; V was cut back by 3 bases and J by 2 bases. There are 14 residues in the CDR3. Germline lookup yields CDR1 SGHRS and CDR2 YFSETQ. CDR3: CASSSSTGNYGYTF. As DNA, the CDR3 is TGCGCCAGCAGCTCTTCGACAGGGAACTATGGCTACACCTTC.

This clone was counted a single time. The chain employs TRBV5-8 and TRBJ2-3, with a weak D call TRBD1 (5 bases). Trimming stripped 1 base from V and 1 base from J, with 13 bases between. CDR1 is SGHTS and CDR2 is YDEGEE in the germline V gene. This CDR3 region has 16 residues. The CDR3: CASSLNPGRGTDTQYF. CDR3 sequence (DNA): TGTGCCAGCAGCTTGAATCCGGGCAGGGGCACAGATACGCAGTATTTT.

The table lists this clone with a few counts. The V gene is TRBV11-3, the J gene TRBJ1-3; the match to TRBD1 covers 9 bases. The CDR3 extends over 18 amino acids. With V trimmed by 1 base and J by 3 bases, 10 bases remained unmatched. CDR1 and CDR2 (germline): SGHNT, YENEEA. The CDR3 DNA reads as TGTGCCAGCAGCTTAGCTCGCGGGACAGGGAACCGTGGAAACACCATATATTTT. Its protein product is CASSLARGTGNRGNTIYF.

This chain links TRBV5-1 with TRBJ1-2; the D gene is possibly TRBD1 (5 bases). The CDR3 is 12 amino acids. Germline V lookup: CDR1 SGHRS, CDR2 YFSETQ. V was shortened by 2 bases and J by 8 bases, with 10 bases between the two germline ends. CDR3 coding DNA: TGCGCCAGCAGCTTAGGGGTGGGAGGCTACACCTTC. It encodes CASSLGVGGYTF. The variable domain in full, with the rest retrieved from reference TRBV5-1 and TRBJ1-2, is KAGVTQTPRYLIKTRGQQVTLSCSPISGHRSVSWYQQTPGQGLQFLFEYFSETQRNKGNFPGRFSGRQFSNSRSEMNVSTLELGDSALYLCASSLGVGGYTFGSGTRLTVV.

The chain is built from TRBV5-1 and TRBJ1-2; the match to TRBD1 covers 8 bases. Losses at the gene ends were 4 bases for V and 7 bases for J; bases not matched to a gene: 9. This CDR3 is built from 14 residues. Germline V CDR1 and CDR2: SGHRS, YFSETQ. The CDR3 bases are TGCGCCAGCAGCGAATACGGACAGGGAGGTGGCTACACCTTC. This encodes CASSEYGQGGGYTF.